This T cell receptor (beta chain) was sequenced for a study of metastatic and nonmetastatic thyroid tumors. This clone has a count of ten or more. None of the patients had undergone any treatment ahead of thyroid surgery. V was clipped by 8 bases and J by 5 bases; unmatched bases: 4. CDR3 length: 12 residues. From germline, CDR1 is MNHNS and CDR2 SASEGT. TCRdb called clones again from the PCR reads with MiXCR. This sample has tens of thousands of clones, with approximately 13% found just once. This clonotype was obtained from a female donor with papillary thyroid cancer or a benign thyroid nodule (not recorded which). Some clones in this sample may be carry-over from other donors' samples. Sequencing was done on a sample of tumor tissue. The chain uses TRBV6-1 and TRBJ2-5; 8 nucleotides agree with TRBD2. CDR3 DNA sequence: TGTGCCAGCCTAGCGGGTTGGGAGACCCAGTACTTC. Amino acid sequence: CASLAGWETQYF.